Each of the 28 T cell receptor beta chains below was sequenced from the same sample in a study of beta chain features in type 1 diabetes. Expressed TCRB transcripts were sequenced because the isolated RNA had all been reverse transcribed beforehand. Data came from immunoSEQ multiplex PCR; TCRdb stores just in-frame clones and leaves some out. The sample includes a few hundred thousand clones, 8% to 13% of them seen just once. Source material: naive CD4+ T cells from blood. The receptors shown here come from a woman aged 25 to 39 in good health.

The genes are TRBV4-2 and TRBJ2-7; tentatively, D is TRBD2 (5 bases). CDR3 length: 15 residues. The V end was cut by 0 bases, the J end by 2 bases, with 11 bases between. The germline gives CDR1 LGHNA, CDR2 YNFKEQ. The CDR3 protein is CASSQDSPGTYEQYF. CDR3 coding DNA: TGTGCCAGCAGCCAAGATTCTCCGGGGACCTACGAGCAGTACTTC.

This clone appeared a few times. The V call is TRBV7-4, the J call TRBJ2-5; TRBD2 agrees at 8 bases. CDR3 length equals 13 residues. Germline values: CDR1 SGHVT, CDR2 SQSDAQ. V lost 7 bases to trimming and J lost 5 bases; unmatched junction nucleotides: 6. CDR3 sequence (DNA): TGTGCCAGCACCAGGACGGGAGGGGAGACCCAGTACTTC. Its translation is CASTRTGGETQYF.

This clone occurred a few times. The J gene is TRBJ2-7, the V gene TRBV5-8; D unresolved. V lost 0 bases and J lost 3, with 10 bases in between. Germline V CDR1 and CDR2: SGHTS, YDEGEE. CDR3 length: 14 amino acids. The CDR3 sequence: CASSLGTRFYEQYF. As DNA, the CDR3 is TGTGCCAGCAGCTTGGGCACCAGGTTCTACGAGCAGTACTTC.

This clone has more than one count but fewer than ten. The J gene is TRBJ1-5, the V gene TRBV6-1, with 8 nucleotides matching TRBD1. CDR3 length: 14 amino acids. CDR1 is MNHNS and CDR2 is SASEGT in the germline V gene. The V and J ends lost 5 bases and 4 bases, in that order; junction bases with no gene match: 4. CDR3: CASSRNRGNQPQHF. In nucleotides, the CDR3 is TGTGCCAGCAGTCGAAACAGGGGGAATCAGCCCCAGCATTTT.

This clone has more than one count but fewer than ten. V is TRBV7-2 and J is TRBJ1-5; D remains unclear. CDR1 and CDR2 (germline): SGHTA, FQGNSA. The CDR3 is 15 residues long. Trimming left V 1 base short and J 4 bases short, with 11 bases between. This chain's CDR3 is CASSLEIGSNQPQHF. CDR3 coding DNA: TGTGCCAGCAGCTTAGAGATAGGGAGTAATCAGCCCCAGCATTTT.

This chain links TRBV11-2 with TRBJ2-5, with D perhaps TRBD1 (5 bases). V dropped 0 bases and J dropped 5 bases, with 19 bases sitting between them. Looked up from germline, CDR1 is SGHAT and CDR2 is FQNNGV. The length of the CDR3 is 17 residues. Here the CDR3 reads CASSLDLNPGRSETQYF. CDR3 bases: TGTGCCAGCAGCTTAGATCTAAATCCAGGGCGGTCGGAGACCCAGTACTTC.

This clone has a single count. The V gene is TRBV7-3, the J gene TRBJ2-7; 13 bases are a match to TRBD2. The CDR3 has 15 amino acids. In germline, CDR1 is SGHTA, CDR2 FQGTGA. V shed 4 bases, J shed 6 bases, and the junction held 6 bases outside the gene matches. The CDR3 protein is CASSSLAGGPVEQYF. The DNA for the CDR3 is TGTGCCAGCAGCTCACTAGCGGGAGGGCCGGTCGAGCAGTACTTC.

This clone has just a few counts. The chain recombines TRBV29-1 with TRBJ2-5; 8 bases are shared with TRBD1. CDR1 and CDR2 from the germline V gene are SQVTM and ANQGSEA. The J segment lost 3 bases and the V segment lost 6 bases, leaving 18 bases of the junction unmatched. This CDR3 has 17 residues. The CDR3 loop reads CSVDRGKAPTGKETQYF. The CDR3 DNA follows: TGCAGCGTCGACAGGGGAAAGGCACCGACCGGGAAAGAGACCCAGTACTTC. Full variable domain (remainder filled in from reference TRBV29-1 and TRBJ2-5): SAVISQKPSRDICQRGTSLTIQCQVDSQVTMMFWYRQQPGQSLTLIATANQGSEATYESGFVIDKFPISRPNLTFSTLTVSNMSPEDSSIYLCSVDRGKAPTGKETQYFGPGTRLLVL.

The chain joins TRBV5-1 to TRBJ2-7, with D possibly being TRBD1 (5 bases). Germline lookup yields CDR1 SGHRS and CDR2 YFSETQ. Between the trimmed V and J ends, which lost 0 bases and 2 bases, there was a span of 9 bases. CDR3 size: 14 residues. In DNA form, the CDR3 reads TGCGCCAGCAGCTTGGACAGGCTTCCCTACGAGCAGTACTTC. Its translation is CASSLDRLPYEQYF. Full variable domain (missing parts from reference TRBV5-1 and TRBJ2-7): KAGVTQTPRYLIKTRGQQVTLSCSPISGHRSVSWYQQTPGQGLQFLFEYFSETQRNKGNFPGRFSGRQFSNSRSEMNVSTLELGDSALYLCASSLDRLPYEQYFGPGTRLTVT.

The chain links TRBV11-2 to TRBJ2-5, with D possibly TRBD1 on 5 matching bases. The germline V gene encodes CDR1 SGHAT and CDR2 FQNNGV. Trimming removed 1 base from V and 0 bases from J, with 9 bases in between. CDR3 length: 15 amino acids. The CDR3 region is CASSLVPGHQETQYF. The CDR3 region has the DNA TGTGCCAGCAGCTTAGTGCCAGGGCACCAAGAGACCCAGTACTTC.

V is TRBV5-1 and J is TRBJ1-1; D perhaps matches TRBD1 (6 bases). The CDR3 totals 15 residues. Germline V gives CDR1 SGHRS, CDR2 YFSETQ. V lost 1 base and J 7 bases, leaving 17 bases between the germline ends. The CDR3: CASSLFGQGIHEAFF. The CDR3 nucleotides are TGCGCCAGCAGCTTGTTCGGGCAGGGGATACATGAAGCTTTCTTT.

This clone was seen only a few times. The rearrangement links TRBV10-3 to TRBJ2-7, with 9 bases matching TRBD2. The germline V gene has CDR1 ENHRY and CDR2 SYGVKD. Trimming at V came to 4 bases and at J to 1 base, leaving 8 bases not matched to a gene. CDR3 size: 16 residues. The CDR3 nucleotides are TGTGCCATCAGTGGGCAACAGACTAGCGGTTCCTACGAGCAGTACTTC. The encoded protein is CAISGQQTSGSYEQYF.

This clone was counted only a few times. The chain is built from TRBV6-6 and TRBJ2-6; 7 bases map to TRBD1. The CDR3 runs to 15 residues. Trimming removed 7 bases from V and 2 bases from J; junction bases left unmatched: 5. The germline CDR1 and CDR2 sequences are MNHNY and SVGAGI (reference sequence). This CDR3 is CASNPTGAGANVLTF. CDR3 sequence (DNA): TGTGCCAGCAACCCTACAGGGGCTGGGGCCAACGTCCTGACTTTC.

This clone showed up just a few times. The gene calls are TRBV18 and TRBJ1-2; TRBD1 might be the D (6 bases). The CDR3 is 13 amino acids. V shed 5 bases and J shed 6 bases, with 13 bases lying between them. Germline loops: CDR1 KGHSH, CDR2 LQKENI. CDR3 sequence: CASSSGDNHGYTF. CDR3 nucleotides: TGTGCCAGCTCATCCGGGGACAACCATGGCTACACCTTC.

This clone has more than one count but fewer than ten. V gene TRBV30 combines with J gene TRBJ2-2, with D unresolved. The germline V gene encodes CDR1 GTSNPN and CDR2 SVGIG (reference sequence). Trimming shortened V by 2 bases and J by 4 bases, and 8 bases separated the two germline ends. The CDR3 has 13 amino acids. CDR3 sequence (DNA): TGTGCCTGGAGTCGAGCCCTCACCGGGGAGCTGTTTTTT. Translating gives CAWSRALTGELFF.

This clone was seen a few times. This sequence joins TRBV7-3 and TRBJ2-7; tentatively, D is TRBD2 (5 bases). CDR3 length: 12 amino acids. The germline V gene has CDR1 SGHTA and CDR2 FQGTGA. Trimming pared 5 bases from V and 7 bases from J, leaving 12 bases between. The CDR3 DNA reads TGTGCCAGCAGCCGACCCCCGGGGGAGCAGTACTTC. This codes for CASSRPPGEQYF.

The sample holds a few counts of this clone. This rearrangement joins TRBV7-9 to TRBJ2-3; 10 bases align to TRBD2. Germline CDR1 and CDR2: SEHNR and FQNEAQ (reference sequence). The CDR3 is 16 residues long. V lost 5 bases, J lost 2 bases, and 7 bases stayed unmatched. The CDR3 nucleotides are TGTGCCAGCAGCGAAACCGGGACTAGCGCCACAGATACGCAGTATTTT. This encodes CASSETGTSATDTQYF.

This clone was seen only a few times. The J gene is TRBJ2-2, the V gene TRBV4-3; the match to TRBD2 covers 11 bases. V lost 1 base, J lost 3 bases, and 10 bases stayed unmatched. Germline V gene lookup returns CDR1 LGHNA and CDR2 YSLEER. This CDR3 region has 19 residues. CDR3 nucleotides: TGCGCCAGCAGCCAAGTCGCGGCACTAGCGGGAGTCGACACCGGGGAGCTGTTTTTT. Its protein product is CASSQVAALAGVDTGELFF.

This chain links TRBV29-1 with TRBJ2-6; no reliable D call. Trimming took off 1 base at V and 0 bases at J, with 7 bases between the two ends. Germline values: CDR1 SQVTM, CDR2 ANQGSEA. The CDR3 totals 15 residues. The CDR3 here is CSVEGRNSGANVLTF. In DNA, the CDR3 is TGCAGCGTTGAAGGCAGGAACTCTGGGGCCAACGTCCTGACTTTC.

The chain employs TRBV25-1 and TRBJ1-2; no reliable D call. CDR1 MGHDK and CDR2 SYGVNS come from the germline V gene. The CDR3 has 17 residues. V was clipped by 4 bases and J by 8 bases, with 26 bases between them. The CDR3, as DNA: TGTGCCAGCAGTGCCCTGCCCGGGGTCAACTTCGTCGGCGGCTACACCTTC. It is translated as CASSALPGVNFVGGYTF.

This clone was found a few times. The chain is built from TRBV7-8 and TRBJ2-1; TRBD2 is a possible D gene (5 bases). The CDR3 has 14 residues. CDR1 and CDR2 from the germline V gene are SGHVS and FQNEAQ. Trimming stripped 6 bases from V and 5 bases from J, with 14 bases between. The CDR3 reads CASSFPARDNEQFF. The CDR3 region has the DNA TGTGCCAGCAGTTTCCCGGCGAGGGACAATGAGCAGTTCTTC.

This clone has more than one count but fewer than ten. The rearrangement joins TRBV9 to TRBJ2-2, with D tentatively TRBD1 (5 bases). Germline V gives CDR1 SGDLS, CDR2 YYNGEE. Trimming took 1 base from V and 5 from J, leaving 15 bases between them. The CDR3 totals 16 residues. The CDR3 nucleotides read TGTGCCAGCAGCGTAAGGGGATCCCGTTGGACCGGGGAGCTGTTTTTT. The encoded protein is CASSVRGSRWTGELFF.

V and J are TRBV19 and TRBJ1-5, with D tentatively TRBD1 (5 bases). With 6 bases removed from V and 5 bases from J, the gap between germline ends came to 11 bases. The germline V gene has CDR1 LNHDA and CDR2 SQIVND (reference sequence). The CDR3 spans 13 residues. The CDR3 region has the DNA TGTGCCAGTAGAAGATGGGGGGATCAGCCCCAGCATTTT. Its protein is CASRRWGDQPQHF. Drawing the rest from reference TRBV19 and TRBJ1-5, the complete variable domain is DGGITQSPKYLFRKEGQNVTLSCEQNLNHDAMYWYRQDPGQGLRLIYYSQIVNDFQKGDIAEGYSVSREKKESFPLTVTSAQKNPTAFYLCASRRWGDQPQHFGDGTRLSIL.

In its sample, this clone was seen a few times. The chain joins TRBV4-2 to TRBJ2-7; 9 bases line up with TRBD1. Unmatched junction bases numbered 4, after V lost 0 bases and J lost 4 bases. Germline CDR1 is LGHNA and CDR2 is YNFKEQ. The CDR3 is made up of 15 amino acids. CDR3 residues: CASSQEGQGSYEQYF. The CDR3 region has the DNA TGTGCCAGCAGCCAAGAGGGACAGGGTTCGTACGAGCAGTACTTC.

J is TRBJ2-3 and V is TRBV27, with 9 positions matching TRBD2. CDR3 length: 17 amino acids. Trimming took 5 bases from V and 2 from J; bases not matched to a gene: 11. CDR1 is MNHEY and CDR2 is SMNVEV in the germline V gene (reference sequence). CDR3 coding DNA: TGTGCCAGCAGTCCGAAGAATGCGGGAGGGCACACAGATACGCAGTATTTT. Translated, it gives CASSPKNAGGHTDTQYF.

This clone was found a few times. V gene TRBV9 combines with J gene TRBJ2-1; TRBD2 might be the D (6 bases). V gave up 6 bases and J gave up 1 base, with 14 bases separating them. The germline gives CDR1 SGDLS, CDR2 YYNGEE. CDR3 length: 15 amino acids. The CDR3 region has the DNA TGTGCCAGCACCCAGTTAGGGACTTCCTACAATGAGCAGTTCTTC. Translating it yields CASTQLGTSYNEQFF.

This clone was seen a few times. This sequence joins TRBV7-2 and TRBJ1-2, with 8 bases matching TRBD1. This CDR3 spans 15 amino acids. J gave up 8 bases and V 0 bases, and 8 bases lay outside the gene matches. Germline CDR1 and CDR2: SGHTA and FQGNSA. CDR3 DNA: TGTGCCAGCAGCTTAGCGCGTCAGGGGGCGCGGGGCTACACCTTC. Translated: CASSLARQGARGYTF.

This clone was counted only a few times. The chain couples TRBV5-1 to TRBJ2-7, with D possibly TRBD2 on 5 matching bases. V was pared by 0 bases and J by 1 base, with 17 bases between. The CDR3 length is 17 residues. In germline, CDR1 is SGHRS, CDR2 YFSETQ. CDR3 region: CASSLGIAASGSYEQYF. CDR3 bases: TGCGCCAGCAGCTTGGGAATAGCCGCTTCGGGATCCTACGAGCAGTACTTC.